This T cell receptor (beta chain) was sequenced for a study of blood T cell repertoires in COVID-19. The CDR3 extends over 15 amino acids. The V gene lost 6 bases and the J gene lost 4 bases, with 18 bases spanning the gap. The germline V gene has CDR1 MNHEY and CDR2 SVGAGI. Repertoires were generated with immunoSEQ multiplex PCR, while TCRdb's copy carries only in-frame clones and drops some. The top ten hold 2.1% of the sample, which has about 49,000 clones, more than 75% seen once. Enrolment of Seattle patients took place during active infection, and they were followed longitudinally. V and J are TRBV6-5 and TRBJ2-5, with D perhaps TRBD1 (6 bases). Sequencing was carried out using peripheral blood. The origin of this receptor is a woman of 80 years or more with COVID-19, enrolled during active disease. This chain's CDR3 is CASRRTQGNPETQYF. For the CDR3, the DNA is TGTGCCAGCAGACGTACGCAGGGGAACCCAGAGACCCAGTACTTC.